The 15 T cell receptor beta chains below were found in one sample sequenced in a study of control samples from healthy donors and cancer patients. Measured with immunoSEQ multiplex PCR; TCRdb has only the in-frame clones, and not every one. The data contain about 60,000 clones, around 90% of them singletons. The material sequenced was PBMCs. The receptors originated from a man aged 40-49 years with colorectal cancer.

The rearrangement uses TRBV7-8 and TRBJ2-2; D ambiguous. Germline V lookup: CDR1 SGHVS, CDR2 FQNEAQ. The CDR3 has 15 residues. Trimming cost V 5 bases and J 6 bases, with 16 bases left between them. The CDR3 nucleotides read TGTGCCAGCAGCCCGGGTAGGGTGTACGCCGGGGAGCTGTTTTTT. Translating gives CASSPGRVYAGELFF.

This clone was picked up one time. CDR3 bases: TGTGCCAGCAGTAAGAGACAAAAAGGGGCTAATGAAAAACTGTTTTTT. Translation: CASSKRQKGANEKLFF. The chain links TRBV27 to TRBJ1-4, with D perhaps TRBD1 (5 bases). This CDR3 is 16 amino acids long. V lost 5 bases, J lost 3 bases, and 16 bases lay in between. Germline V gene sequence: CDR1 MNHEY, CDR2 SMNVEV (reference sequence).

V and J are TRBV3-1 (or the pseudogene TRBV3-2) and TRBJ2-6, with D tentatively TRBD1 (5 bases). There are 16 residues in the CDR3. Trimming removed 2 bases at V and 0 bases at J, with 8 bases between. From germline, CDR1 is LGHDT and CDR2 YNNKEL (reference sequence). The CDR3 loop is CASSQMTVSGANVLTF. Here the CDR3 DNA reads TGTGCCAGCAGCCAAATGACAGTCTCTGGGGCCAACGTCCTGACTTTC.

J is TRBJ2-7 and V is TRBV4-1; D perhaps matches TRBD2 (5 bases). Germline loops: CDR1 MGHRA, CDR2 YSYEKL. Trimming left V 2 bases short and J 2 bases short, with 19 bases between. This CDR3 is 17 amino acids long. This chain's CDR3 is CASSQYFSETRTYEQYF. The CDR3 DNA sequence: TGCGCCAGCAGCCAATATTTTTCAGAAACTAGAACCTACGAGCAGTACTTC.

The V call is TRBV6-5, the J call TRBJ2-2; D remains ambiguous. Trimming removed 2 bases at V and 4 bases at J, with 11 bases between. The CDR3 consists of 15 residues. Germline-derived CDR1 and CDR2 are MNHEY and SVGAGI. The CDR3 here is CASSYLGLITGELFF. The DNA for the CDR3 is TGTGCCAGCAGTTACCTTGGTTTAATCACCGGGGAGCTGTTTTTT.

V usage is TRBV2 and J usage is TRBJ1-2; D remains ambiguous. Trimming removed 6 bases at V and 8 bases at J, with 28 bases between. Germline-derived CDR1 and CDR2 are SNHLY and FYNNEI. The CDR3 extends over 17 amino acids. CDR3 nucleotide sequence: TGTGCCAGCAGCGCTGACCGGGCTATTTCGGAGAGGACCGGCTACACCTTC. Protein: CASSADRAISERTGYTF.

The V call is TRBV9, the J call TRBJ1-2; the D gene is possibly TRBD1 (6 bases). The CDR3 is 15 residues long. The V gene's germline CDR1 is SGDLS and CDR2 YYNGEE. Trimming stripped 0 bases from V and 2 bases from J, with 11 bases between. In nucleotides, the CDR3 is TGTGCCAGCAGCGTAGAGGGGGTTTCCAACTATGGCTACACCTTC. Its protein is CASSVEGVSNYGYTF.

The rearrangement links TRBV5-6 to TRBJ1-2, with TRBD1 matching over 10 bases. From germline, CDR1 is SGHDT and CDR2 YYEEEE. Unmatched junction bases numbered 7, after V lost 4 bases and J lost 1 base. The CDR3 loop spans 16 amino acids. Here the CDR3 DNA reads TGTGCCAGCAGCGCCTCCGGGACAGGGGTTAACTATGGCTACACCTTC. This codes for CASSASGTGVNYGYTF.

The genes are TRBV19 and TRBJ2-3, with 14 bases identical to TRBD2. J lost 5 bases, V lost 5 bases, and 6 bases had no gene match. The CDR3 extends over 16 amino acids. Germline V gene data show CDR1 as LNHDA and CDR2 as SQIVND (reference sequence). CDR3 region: CASSVGLAGGQDTQYF. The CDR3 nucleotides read TGTGCCAGTAGTGTTGGACTAGCGGGGGGACAAGATACGCAGTATTTT.

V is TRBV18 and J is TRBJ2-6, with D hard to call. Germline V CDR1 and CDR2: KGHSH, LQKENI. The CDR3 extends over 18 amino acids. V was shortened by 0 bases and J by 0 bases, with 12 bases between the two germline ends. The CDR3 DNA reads TGTGCCAGCTCACCACCCGGACCGATAAGCTCTGGGGCCAACGTCCTGACTTTC. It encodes CASSPPGPISSGANVLTF.

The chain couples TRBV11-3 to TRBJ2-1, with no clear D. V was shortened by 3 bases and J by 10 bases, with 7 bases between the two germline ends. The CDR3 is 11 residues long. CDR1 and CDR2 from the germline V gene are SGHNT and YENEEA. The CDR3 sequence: CASSFRDEQFF. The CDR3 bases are TGTGCCAGCAGCTTTCGCGACGAGCAGTTCTTC.

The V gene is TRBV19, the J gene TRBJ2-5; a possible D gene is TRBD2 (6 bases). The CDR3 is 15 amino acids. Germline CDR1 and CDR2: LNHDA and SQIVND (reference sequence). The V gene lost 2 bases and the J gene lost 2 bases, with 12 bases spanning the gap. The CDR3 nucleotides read TGTGCCAGTAGTATATGGCGGGGTCAACAAGAGACCCAGTACTTC. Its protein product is CASSIWRGQQETQYF.

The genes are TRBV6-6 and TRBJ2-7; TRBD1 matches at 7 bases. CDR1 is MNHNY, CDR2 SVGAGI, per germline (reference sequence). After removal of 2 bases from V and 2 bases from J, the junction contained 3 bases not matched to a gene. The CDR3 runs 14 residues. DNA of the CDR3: TGTGCCAGCAGTTACGGGCAGGGGGCCTACGAGCAGTACTTC. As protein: CASSYGQGAYEQYF.

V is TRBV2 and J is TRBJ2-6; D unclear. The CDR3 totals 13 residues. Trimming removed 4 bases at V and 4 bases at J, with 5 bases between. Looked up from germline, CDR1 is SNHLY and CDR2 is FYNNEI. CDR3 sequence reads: CASSGAGANVLTF. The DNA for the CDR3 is TGTGCCAGCAGTGGTGCGGGGGCCAACGTCCTGACTTTC.

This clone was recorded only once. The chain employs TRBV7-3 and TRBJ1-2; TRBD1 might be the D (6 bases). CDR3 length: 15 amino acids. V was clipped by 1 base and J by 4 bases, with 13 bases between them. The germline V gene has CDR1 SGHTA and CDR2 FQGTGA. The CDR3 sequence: CASSLIAGGGYGYTF. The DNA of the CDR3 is TGTGCCAGCAGCTTAATAGCAGGAGGGGGCTATGGCTACACCTTC.